These 23 T cell receptor beta chains were all obtained from the same sample, sequenced in a study of T cell changes during pregnancy in multiple sclerosis. Assay used: immunoSEQ multiplex PCR; TCRdb lists only in-frame clones, some missing. The table shows tens of thousands of clones, with around 92% occurring only once. The starting material was peripheral blood, obtained in the second trimester of pregnancy. The receptors were sampled from a female donor in good health, enrolled as a control in a pregnancy study.

J is TRBJ2-6 and V is TRBV9, with D possibly matching TRBD1 (5 bases). The CDR3 contains 17 residues. Trimming cost V 1 base and J 2 bases, with 13 bases left between them. Germline CDR1 reads SGDLS; CDR2 reads YYNGEE. In DNA form, the CDR3 reads TGTGCCAGCAGCGTATTAGGGGTTCATGCTGGGGCCAACGTCCTGACTTTC. Translated, it gives CASSVLGVHAGANVLTF.

This rearrangement joins TRBV5-1 to TRBJ2-3; tentatively, D is TRBD1 (6 bases). This CDR3 contains 16 residues. V was pared by 2 bases and J by 3 bases, with 16 bases between. Germline CDR1 and CDR2: SGHRS and YFSETQ. As DNA, the CDR3 is TGCGCCAGCAGCTTTCTGGACAGCTCTACAACAGATACGCAGTATTTT. It specifies CASSFLDSSTTDTQYF.

This clone was observed once. The chain links TRBV6-5 to TRBJ2-7, with no clear D. The V end was cut by 1 base, the J end by 4 bases, with 8 bases between. CDR1 MNHEY and CDR2 SVGAGI come from the germline V gene. This CDR3 region has 13 residues. This chain's CDR3 is CASSYYPLYEQYF. In DNA, the CDR3 is TGTGCCAGCAGTTACTATCCCCTTTACGAGCAGTACTTC.

The chain carries TRBV4-2 and TRBJ1-1; perhaps TRBD1 as D (5 bases). The V gene's germline CDR1 is LGHNA and CDR2 YNFKEQ. The CDR3 is 14 amino acids. Trimming shortened V by 3 bases and J by 10 bases, and 18 bases separated the two germline ends. The CDR3 DNA reads TGTGCCAGCAGCCACCCTGGGACTTCGGGTGGAGCTTTCTTT. Protein: CASSHPGTSGGAFF.

The chain joins TRBV15 to TRBJ1-2, with a possible D match to TRBD1 (6 bases). Germline V gene data show CDR1 as LNHNV and CDR2 as YYDKDF (reference sequence). V was clipped by 1 base and J by 8 bases, with 14 bases between them. The CDR3 spans 14 residues. The CDR3 DNA reads TGTGCCACCAGCAGAGGACTCACAGGGCTAGGCTACACCTTC. Translation gives CATSRGLTGLGYTF.

This chain links TRBV4-2 with TRBJ2-3; 7 nucleotides match TRBD2. V shed 8 bases, J shed 1 base, and the junction held 9 bases outside the gene matches. The CDR3 totals 15 residues. CDR1 LGHNA and CDR2 YNFKEQ come from the germline V gene. The DNA for the CDR3 is TGTGCCAGCGGGGGGGGGAAGGAAGGCACAGATACGCAGTATTTT. This sequence encodes CASGGGKEGTDTQYF.

The genes are TRBV11-2 and TRBJ2-5, with unresolved D. The CDR3 length is 11 residues. Trimming pared 1 base from V and 7 bases from J, leaving 4 bases between. The germline CDR1 and CDR2 sequences are SGHAT and FQNNGV. The CDR3, as DNA: TGTGCCAGCAGCTTAGCGGGGACCCAGTACTTC. Its translation: CASSLAGTQYF.

The genes are TRBV14 and TRBJ2-3, with 8 bases that match TRBD2. Trimming cost V 5 bases and J 3 bases; bases outside gene matches: 4. The CDR3 length is 14 residues. Germline V gene lookup returns CDR1 SGHDN and CDR2 FVKESK. Written as DNA, the CDR3 is TGTGCCAGCAGCATCGGCGGGGGGACAGATACGCAGTATTTT. Amino acid sequence: CASSIGGGTDTQYF. Drawing the rest from reference TRBV14 and TRBJ2-3, the complete variable domain is EAGVTQFPSHSVIEKGQTVTLRCDPISGHDNLYWYRRVMGKEIKFLLHFVKESKQDESGMPNNRFLAERTGGTYSTLKVQPAELEDSGVYFCASSIGGGTDTQYFGPGTRLTVL.

This chain joins TRBV5-1 and TRBJ2-7; TRBD2 aligns across 9 bases. The CDR3 has 15 residues. Germline V gene sequence: CDR1 SGHRS, CDR2 YFSETQ. V lost 1 base, J lost 2 bases, and 4 bases stayed unmatched. CDR3 sequence: CASSLTASGTYEQYF. CDR3 DNA sequence: TGCGCCAGCAGCTTGACGGCTAGCGGGACCTACGAGCAGTACTTC. The full variable domain, in which reference TRBV5-1 and TRBJ2-7 provide the parts outside the CDR3, is KAGVTQTPRYLIKTRGQQVTLSCSPISGHRSVSWYQQTPGQGLQFLFEYFSETQRNKGNFPGRFSGRQFSNSRSEMNVSTLELGDSALYLCASSLTASGTYEQYFGPGTRLTVT.

The chain recombines TRBV7-8 with TRBJ2-2; TRBD2 matches at 7 bases. J lost 7 bases, V lost 5 bases, and 7 bases had no gene match. The germline V gene has CDR1 SGHVS and CDR2 FQNEAQ. This CDR3 spans 14 amino acids. The CDR3, as DNA: TGTGCCAGCAGCGTAGGACTAGACGGCGGGGAGCTGTTTTTT. Its translation is CASSVGLDGGELFF.

The chain uses TRBV6-1 and TRBJ1-4; D not certain. V was trimmed by 10 bases and J by 8 bases, leaving 14 bases between them. The germline CDR1 and CDR2 sequences are MNHNS and SASEGT. There are 12 residues in the CDR3. CDR3 loop: CAITSDHEKLFF. CDR3 nucleotide sequence: TGTGCCATCACTTCCGATCACGAAAAACTGTTTTTT.

The gene calls are TRBV9 and TRBJ1-4; TRBD1 agrees at 7 bases. There are 15 residues in the CDR3. V shed 0 bases and J 8 bases; nucleotides not matched to a gene: 7. The germline V gene has CDR1 SGDLS and CDR2 YYNGEE. CDR3 nucleotide sequence: TGTGCCAGCAGCGTAGCGGGACAGCGGGGGGAAAAACTGTTTTTT. Amino acid sequence: CASSVAGQRGEKLFF. The whole variable domain, filled in from reference TRBV9 and TRBJ1-4, reads DSGVTQTPKHLITATGQRVTLRCSPRSGDLSVYWYQQSLDQGLQFLIQYYNGEERAKGNILERFSAQQFPDLHSELNLSSLELGDSALYFCASSVAGQRGEKLFFGSGTQLSVL.

The V gene is TRBV28, the J gene TRBJ2-1, with TRBD1 identical over 7 bases. Trimming cost V 3 bases and J 8 bases; bases outside gene matches: 10. This CDR3 has 15 amino acids. Germline assignment: CDR1 MDHEN and CDR2 SYDVKM. Written as DNA, the CDR3 is TGTGCCAGCAGTTTGGGGACAGAAAGATTGCATGAGCAGTTCTTC. Amino acids: CASSLGTERLHEQFF.

DNA of the CDR3: TGTGCCAGTGGAGGTATTGGGGGACTTTCCTACGAGCAGTACTTC. Encoded protein: CASGGIGGLSYEQYF. The chain carries TRBV19 and TRBJ2-7, with a tentative D call TRBD2 (6 bases). The CDR3 runs to 15 residues. Trimming stripped 8 bases from V and 1 base from J, with 18 bases between. The germline gives CDR1 LNHDA, CDR2 SQIVND (reference sequence).

This chain connects TRBV7-2 to TRBJ2-2; D possibly corresponds to TRBD1 (6 bases). Germline values: CDR1 SGHTA, CDR2 FQGNSA. V was shortened by 6 bases and J by 7 bases, with 18 bases between the two germline ends. This CDR3 has 15 amino acids. This chain's CDR3 is CASRSPRGGNGELFF. CDR3 nucleotide sequence: TGTGCCAGCAGATCCCCCCGAGGGGGTAACGGGGAGCTGTTTTTT.

V and J are TRBV7-9 and TRBJ1-2; D perhaps matches TRBD1 (6 bases). The ends were cut back, 2 bases at V and 0 bases at J, with 7 bases in the middle. Germline V CDR1 and CDR2: SEHNR, FQNEAQ (reference sequence). The CDR3 has 14 residues. CDR3 protein: CASSLHRANYGYTF. The CDR3 nucleotides read TGTGCCAGCAGCTTACACAGGGCTAACTATGGCTACACCTTC.

This clone appeared once. The gene calls are TRBV10-3 and TRBJ2-5; weak D call: TRBD1 (5 bases). V dropped 3 bases and J dropped 2 bases, with 7 bases sitting between them. The CDR3 has 13 residues. Per the germline V gene, CDR1 is ENHRY and CDR2 is SYGVKD. CDR3 amino acids: CAISDRAQETQYF. CDR3 DNA sequence: TGTGCCATCAGTGACAGGGCTCAAGAGACCCAGTACTTC.

V usage is TRBV14 and J usage is TRBJ2-7, with 14 positions matching TRBD2. The CDR3 is 19 residues long. The germline CDR1 and CDR2 sequences are SGHDN and FVKESK. V trimming: 2 bases; J trimming: 0 bases; junction bases outside the gene matches: 9. CDR3 sequence (DNA): TGTGCCAGCAGCCAATTCTTAGGACTAGCGGGGGGAAGCTCCTACGAGCAGTACTTC. It yields the protein CASSQFLGLAGGSSYEQYF.

The J gene is TRBJ2-1, the V gene TRBV4-2, with TRBD2 identical over 10 bases. The CDR3 is 15 amino acids. The germline V gene encodes CDR1 LGHNA and CDR2 YNFKEQ. V lost 2 bases, J lost 4 bases, and 2 bases stayed unmatched. The CDR3: CASSQLAGEYNEQFF. CDR3 coding DNA: TGTGCCAGCAGCCAACTAGCGGGAGAGTACAATGAGCAGTTCTTC.

The chain joins TRBV4-2 to TRBJ2-3; TRBD1 aligns across 9 bases. The V and J ends lost 2 bases and 6 bases, in that order; junction bases with no gene match: 6. Germline assignment: CDR1 LGHNA and CDR2 YNFKEQ. The CDR3 is made up of 15 amino acids. In DNA, the CDR3 is TGTGCCAGCAGCCAACGAGACAGGGGGTCTGATACGCAGTATTTT. Translation: CASSQRDRGSDTQYF.

The chain is built from TRBV5-1 and TRBJ1-1; D is perhaps TRBD1 (6 bases). This CDR3 is 15 amino acids long. Between the trimmed V and J ends, which lost 4 bases and 1 base, there was a span of 14 bases. Germline CDR1 is SGHRS and CDR2 is YFSETQ. CDR3 loop: CASSPLYRENTEAFF. The CDR3 DNA reads TGCGCCAGCAGCCCGTTATACAGGGAGAACACTGAAGCTTTCTTT.

This clone was found a few times. The chain has TRBV5-1 and TRBJ1-4; TRBD1 aligns across 9 bases. Trimming took 0 bases from V and 0 from J; bases not matched to a gene: 0. Germline V CDR1 and CDR2: SGHRS, YFSETQ. This CDR3 region has 16 residues. In nucleotides, the CDR3 is TGCGCCAGCAGCTTGGGGACAGGGGCAACTAATGAAAAACTGTTTTTT. This translates into CASSLGTGATNEKLFF.

The chain is built from TRBV7-9 and TRBJ1-2; 9 bases agree with TRBD1. Germline CDR1 is SEHNR and CDR2 is FQNEAQ (reference sequence). With V trimmed by 2 bases and J by 1 base, 2 bases remained unmatched. There are 15 residues in the CDR3. CDR3 sequence (DNA): TGTGCCAGCAGCTTAAAGGGACAGGGTAACTATGGCTACACCTTC. It encodes CASSLKGQGNYGYTF.